The rows below give T cell receptor beta chains drawn from one sample of a study of control samples from healthy donors and cancer patients. Only in-frame clones appear in the TCRdb table, and some are missing; sequencing was by immunoSEQ multiplex PCR. The table lists fewer than 90,000 clones, roughly 84% of them singletons, with 28% in the top ten. The specimen sequenced was blood. The receptors were sampled from a man aged 50-59 years in good health. Both conserved end residues are part of each CDR3. Fields, in order: D gene, J gene, V gene, clone size, CDR3 protein, CDR3 DNA. A D gene is named only where the DNA matches it firmly. The size entry is marked missing in some rows and otherwise reads once, few, many or a size class.

d_call: NA; j_call: TRBJ2-5; v_call: TRBV5-5; clone_size: NA; cdr3_aa: CASSLRVWETQYF; cdr3_nt: TGTGCCAGCAGCTTGCGTGTTTGGGAGACCCAGTACTTC
d_call: NA; j_call: TRBJ1-4; v_call: TRBV5-6; clone_size: NA; cdr3_aa: CASSLVAGATNEKLFF; cdr3_nt: TGTGCCAGCAGCTTGGTGGCAGGGGCTACTAATGAAAAACTGTTTTTT
d_call: NA; j_call: TRBJ1-6; v_call: TRBV7-8; clone_size: NA; cdr3_aa: CASSLAVGLSINSPLHF; cdr3_nt: TGTGCCAGCAGCTTAGCGGTGGGACTCTCCATAAATTCACCCCTCCACTTT
d_call: TRBD2; j_call: TRBJ2-7; v_call: TRBV5-4; clone_size: NA; cdr3_aa: CASSLGLAGAEQYF; cdr3_nt: TGTGCCAGCAGCTTGGGACTAGCGGGAGCGGAGCAGTACTTC
d_call: NA; j_call: TRBJ2-5; v_call: TRBV18; clone_size: NA; cdr3_aa: CASSRGRGLQETQYF; cdr3_nt: TGTGCCAGCTCACGCGGACGGGGGCTCCAAGAGACCCAGTACTTC
d_call: TRBD1; j_call: TRBJ1-1; v_call: TRBV19; clone_size: once; cdr3_aa: CASSIDRQGANEAFF; cdr3_nt: TGTGCCAGTAGTATAGATCGGCAGGGGGCAAATGAAGCTTTCTTT
d_call: NA; j_call: TRBJ2-5; v_call: TRBV29-1; clone_size: NA; cdr3_aa: CSVEGRMRRETQYF; cdr3_nt: TGCAGCGTTGAGGGGCGTATGCGTAGAGAGACCCAGTACTTC
d_call: NA; j_call: TRBJ2-1; v_call: TRBV12-5; clone_size: NA; cdr3_aa: CASARYSYNEQFF; cdr3_nt: TGTGCTAGTGCCCGATACTCCTACAATGAGCAGTTCTTC
d_call: NA; j_call: TRBJ2-1; v_call: TRBV4-3; clone_size: NA; cdr3_aa: CASSQDPGNEQFF; cdr3_nt: TGCGCCAGCAGCCAAGATCCAGGAAATGAGCAGTTCTTC
d_call: NA; j_call: TRBJ2-2; v_call: TRBV11-3; clone_size: NA; cdr3_aa: CASSLARTGELFF; cdr3_nt: TGTGCCAGCAGCTTGGCGCGAACCGGGGAGCTGTTTTTT
d_call: TRBD2; j_call: TRBJ2-5; v_call: TRBV15; clone_size: few; cdr3_aa: CATSGGDVGRETQYF; cdr3_nt: TGTGCCACCAGCGGGGGGGACGTCGGCAGGGAGACCCAGTACTTC
d_call: NA; j_call: TRBJ2-2; v_call: TRBV6-6; clone_size: NA; cdr3_aa: CASSYLGMTGELFF; cdr3_nt: TGTGCCAGCAGTTACCTAGGGATGACCGGGGAGCTGTTTTTT
d_call: NA; j_call: TRBJ2-5; v_call: TRBV9; clone_size: NA; cdr3_aa: CASSVERFAETQYF; cdr3_nt: TGTGCCAGCAGCGTAGAGAGGTTTGCAGAGACCCAGTACTTC
d_call: NA; j_call: TRBJ2-1; v_call: TRBV5-1; clone_size: NA; cdr3_aa: CASSLVRNNNEQFF; cdr3_nt: TGCGCCAGCAGCTTGGTGCGGAACAACAATGAGCAGTTCTTC
d_call: NA; j_call: TRBJ2-5; v_call: TRBV5-6; clone_size: once; cdr3_aa: CASSPEAGNRETQYF; cdr3_nt: TGTGCCAGCAGCCCCGAGGCAGGTAACCGGGAGACCCAGTACTTC
d_call: NA; j_call: TRBJ1-5; v_call: TRBV7-2; clone_size: NA; cdr3_aa: CASSSRAGNQPQHF; cdr3_nt: TGTGCCAGCAGCTCGCGGGCCGGGAATCAGCCCCAGCATTTT
d_call: NA; j_call: TRBJ2-7; v_call: TRBV10-1; clone_size: NA; cdr3_aa: CASSRDNTYEQYF; cdr3_nt: TGCGCCAGCAGTCGGGACAACACCTACGAGCAGTACTTC
d_call: TRBD2; j_call: TRBJ2-1; v_call: TRBV9; clone_size: NA; cdr3_aa: CASSVGGSLYNEQFF; cdr3_nt: TGTGCCAGCAGCGTAGGCGGGAGTCTTTACAATGAGCAGTTCTTC
d_call: NA; j_call: TRBJ2-3; v_call: TRBV5-1; clone_size: NA; cdr3_aa: CASSLNTDTQYF; cdr3_nt: TGCGCCAGCAGCCTAAACACAGATACGCAGTATTTT
d_call: NA; j_call: TRBJ2-4; v_call: TRBV4-1; clone_size: few; cdr3_aa: CASSQLAGMNIQYF; cdr3_nt: TGCGCCAGCAGCCAGTTGGCCGGGATGAACATTCAGTACTTC
d_call: NA; j_call: TRBJ1-1; v_call: TRBV11-2; clone_size: once; cdr3_aa: CASRQVNTEAFF; cdr3_nt: TGTGCCAGCAGACAGGTGAACACTGAAGCTTTCTTT
d_call: NA; j_call: TRBJ2-5; v_call: TRBV11-3; clone_size: NA; cdr3_aa: CASSSGAQETQYF; cdr3_nt: TGTGCCAGCAGCTCCGGGGCTCAAGAGACCCAGTACTTC
d_call: NA; j_call: TRBJ2-7; v_call: TRBV30; clone_size: NA; cdr3_aa: CAWRHSYEQYF; cdr3_nt: TGTGCCTGGAGACACTCCTACGAGCAGTACTTC
d_call: TRBD2; j_call: TRBJ2-3; v_call: TRBV6-2/TRBV6-3; clone_size: NA; cdr3_aa: CASTPRGAGTDTQYF; cdr3_nt: TGTGCCAGCACCCCGCGGGGGGCAGGCACAGATACGCAGTATTTT
d_call: NA; j_call: TRBJ2-1; v_call: TRBV25-1; clone_size: once; cdr3_aa: CASSESVAEQFF; cdr3_nt: TGTGCCAGCAGTGAAAGCGTAGCCGAGCAGTTCTTC
d_call: NA; j_call: TRBJ2-7; v_call: TRBV10-3; clone_size: medium-sized; cdr3_aa: CATTAPDGSYEQYF; cdr3_nt: TGTGCCACCACCGCCCCGGACGGGTCCTACGAGCAGTACTTC
d_call: NA; j_call: TRBJ2-1; v_call: TRBV11-3; clone_size: NA; cdr3_aa: CASSFRRTNIYNEQFF; cdr3_nt: TGTGCCAGCAGCTTCCGAAGGACAAATATTTACAATGAGCAGTTCTTC
d_call: NA; j_call: TRBJ2-7; v_call: TRBV28; clone_size: NA; cdr3_aa: CASSHGQGGNEQYF; cdr3_nt: TGTGCCAGCAGCCACGGACAGGGAGGGAACGAGCAGTACTTC
d_call: NA; j_call: TRBJ2-4; v_call: TRBV27; clone_size: NA; cdr3_aa: CASSFAGRGALAKNIQYF; cdr3_nt: TGTGCCAGCAGTTTTGCAGGGAGGGGGGCCTTAGCCAAAAACATTCAGTACTTC